The 2 T cell receptor beta chains below all came from one sample that was sequenced in a study of a mutant IDH1 vaccine in newly diagnosed glioma. Antigen specificity for these receptors is unknown. Libraries were prepared by immunoSEQ multiplex PCR; TCRdb keeps only in-frame clonotypes and omits some of them. Of roughly 32,000 clones listed, 79% were seen once; the top ten hold about 9.3%. Time point specified: week 35, safety follow-up. It was 300 ug of mutant IDH1 20-mer peptide that made up each vaccine dose, given with topical imiquimod. The specimen comprised PBMCs, sampled from a glioma patient whose treatment included an IDH1 peptide vaccine. The receptors shown here come from a woman aged 30 to 39 with glioma. Some clones in this sample may be carry-over from other donors' samples.

V usage is TRBV18 and J usage is TRBJ2-5; tentatively, D is TRBD1 (6 bases). TRBJ2-7 explains the end of the DNA better; the J call may be wrong. The CDR3 spans 13 residues. The germline V gene encodes CDR1 KGHSH and CDR2 LQKENI. CDR3 nucleotides: TGTGCCAGCTCACCCGGACAGACTTACGAGCAGTACTTC. Its protein product is CASSPGQTYEQYF.

This chain joins TRBV6-5 and TRBJ2-7; TRBD2 agrees at 9 bases. V gave up 4 bases and J gave up 3 bases; unmatched junction bases: 4. The CDR3 loop spans 14 amino acids. Germline-derived CDR1 and CDR2 are MNHEY and SVGAGI. The CDR3 DNA reads TGTGCCAGCAGTTCCCTAGCGGGGCTCTACGAGCAGTACTTC. Translated: CASSSLAGLYEQYF.